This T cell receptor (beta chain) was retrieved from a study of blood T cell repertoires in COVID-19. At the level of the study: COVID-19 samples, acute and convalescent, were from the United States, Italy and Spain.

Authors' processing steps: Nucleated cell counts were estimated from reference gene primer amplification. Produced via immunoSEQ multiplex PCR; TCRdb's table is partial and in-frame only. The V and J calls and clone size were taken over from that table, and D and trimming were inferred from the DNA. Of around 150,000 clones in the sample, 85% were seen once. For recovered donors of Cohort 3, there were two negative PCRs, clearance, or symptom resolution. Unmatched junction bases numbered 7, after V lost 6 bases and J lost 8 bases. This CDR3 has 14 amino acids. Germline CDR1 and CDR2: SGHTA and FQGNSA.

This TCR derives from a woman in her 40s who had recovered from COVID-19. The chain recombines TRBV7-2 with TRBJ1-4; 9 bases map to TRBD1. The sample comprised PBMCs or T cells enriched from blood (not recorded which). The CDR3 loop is CASRHGQGYEKLFF. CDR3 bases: TGTGCCAGCAGACACGGACAGGGGTACGAAAAACTGTTTTTT.